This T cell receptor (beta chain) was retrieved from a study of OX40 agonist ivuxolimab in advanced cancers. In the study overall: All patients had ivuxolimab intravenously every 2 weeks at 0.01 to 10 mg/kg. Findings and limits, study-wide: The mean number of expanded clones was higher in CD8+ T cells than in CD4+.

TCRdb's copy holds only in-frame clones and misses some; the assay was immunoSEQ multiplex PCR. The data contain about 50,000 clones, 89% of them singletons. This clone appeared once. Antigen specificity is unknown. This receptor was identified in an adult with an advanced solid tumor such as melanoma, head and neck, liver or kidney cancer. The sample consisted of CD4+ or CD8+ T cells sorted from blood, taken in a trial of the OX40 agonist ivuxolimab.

As DNA, the CDR3 is TGTGCCAGCAGGCGGGACCCTGAAGCTTTCTTT. It specifies CASRRDPEAFF. The chain joins TRBV2 to TRBJ1-1; weak D call: TRBD1 (5 bases). The germline gives CDR1 SNHLY, CDR2 FYNNEI. V lost 6 bases, J lost 6 bases, and 8 bases lay in between. The CDR3 totals 11 residues.